This T cell receptor (beta chain) is from a study of T cells in Graves' hyperthyroidism and ophthalmopathy. Study-wide background: Once the initial diagnosis was made, peripheral blood was obtained before any treatment. Study-wide results and limits: Blood shared most expanded thyroid clonotypes above 0.001.

What was amplified from RNA transcripts were TCR beta CDR3 regions. A first-round RT-PCR of the TCR CDR3 used the HTBI primer set. TCRdb re-derived calls from the multiplex PCR reads in MiXCR, one entry per CDR3 protein. The sample lists about 250,000 distinct CDR3 sequences; around 20% were seen once. The trim removed 8 bases at V and 3 bases at J, leaving 3 bases unmatched. The CDR3 totals 13 residues. CDR1 and CDR2 (germline): MNHEY, SVGEGT. As to this clonotype: The antigen is unknown. A much larger clone differs by one base, so this may be a read error.

Roughly 9.1 ml of fresh peripheral blood supplied the PBMCs. The rearrangement joins TRBV6-2 or TRBV6-3 to TRBJ2-1; 8 nucleotides align to TRBD2. The material sequenced was blood. The receptor comes from a man aged 30-40 years with Graves' ophthalmopathy. CDR3 sequence reads: CASLAGGYNEQFF. CDR3 bases: TGTGCCAGCCTAGCGGGCGGCTACAATGAGCAGTTCTTC.